This T cell receptor beta chain was found in a study of T cell responses to AZD1222 COVID-19 vaccine. Points from the study as a whole: Clonal diversity was possibly underestimated; the donors were predominantly white British and more often female.

Comments on this clone: What it recognizes is unknown. Additional DNA sequences in this sample encode the identical CDR3.

Here immunoSEQ multiplex PCR was the method, and the copy in TCRdb shows in-frame clones only, minus some. The sample holds fewer than 140,000 clones, roughly 88% seen once. Trimming shortened V by 3 bases and J by 5 bases, and 7 bases separated the two germline ends. This CDR3 is 12 amino acids long. The input for sequencing was peripheral blood, taken 28 days after the second AZD1222 dose. The source of this sequence is an adult who received the AZD1222 COVID-19 vaccine. The chain links TRBV12-3 or TRBV12-4 to TRBJ1-1; no reliable D call. CDR3 nucleotides: TGTGCCAGCAGTTTGGAAGGTACTGAAGCTTTCTTT. As protein: CASSLEGTEAFF.